The clone carrying this T cell receptor (beta chain) was recorded a few times. What it binds is not known. This entry comes from a study of chemoradiotherapy in HPV16-positive cancers. Turning to the study itself: Functional T-cell assays on two HPV16-positive patients' cells defined candidate HPV-specific clones and common TCR motifs.

Repertoires were generated with immunoSEQ multiplex PCR, while TCRdb's copy carries only in-frame clones and drops some. The data hold approximately 19,000 clones, with around 85% observed a single time. The CDR3 has 15 residues. Germline lookup yields CDR1 GTSNPN and CDR2 SVGIG (reference sequence). The V segment lost 4 bases and the J segment 5 bases; nucleotides outside the gene matches: 13. Whole-study results and caveats: Candidate HPV-specific clones and E7-related TCR motifs grew in tumor during treatment. In HPV16-positive patients, HPV-responsive T-cell expansion tracked better recurrence-free survival.

The sequence derives from a human donor with HPV-associated anogenital cancer. Sequenced here: blood, sampled from a patient who underwent chemoradiotherapy. The chain uses TRBV30 and TRBJ2-5; 7 bases are shared with TRBD2. Written as DNA, the CDR3 is TGTGCCTGGACCCCCCAGCGGGGAGGGTCGGAGACCCAGTACTTC. Its protein is CAWTPQRGGSETQYF.